The 28 T cell receptor beta chains given below trace back to one sample, sequenced in a study of blood T cell repertoires in COVID-19. Using immunoSEQ multiplex PCR, the repertoire was profiled, and TCRdb retains in-frame clones only, with some absent. The sample gives hundreds of thousands of clones, 89% of which show up once; about 9.5% is in the top ten. The sequenced material came from PBMCs or T cells enriched from blood (not recorded which). The receptors were sampled from a woman aged 35 to 49 who had recovered from COVID-19.

The J gene is TRBJ1-5, the V gene TRBV19, with 8 bases identical to TRBD1. The J segment lost 3 bases and the V segment lost 3 bases, leaving 4 bases of the junction unmatched. This CDR3 has 15 amino acids. Per germline, CDR1 LNHDA and CDR2 SQIVND (reference sequence). CDR3 in amino acids: CASSIGQGHNQPQHF. For the CDR3, the DNA is TGTGCCAGTAGTATCGGACAGGGCCACAATCAGCCCCAGCATTTT.

This clone occurred once. V usage is TRBV10-3 and J usage is TRBJ1-3, with D perhaps matching TRBD1 (5 bases). Germline CDR1 ENHRY, CDR2 SYGVKD. Deletions cut 7 bases from V and 2 bases from J, with 9 bases between. The CDR3 is made up of 13 amino acids. CDR3 DNA sequence: TGTGCCATCAAAGAAGGGGCTGGAAACACCATATATTTT. Translating it yields CAIKEGAGNTIYF.

This clone occurred once. This sequence joins TRBV9 and TRBJ2-3; D call uncertain. The germline CDR1 and CDR2 sequences are SGDLS and YYNGEE. The CDR3 extends over 16 amino acids. Trimming pared 4 bases from V and 6 bases from J, leaving 21 bases between. CDR3 protein: CASSLRSLPTGDTQYF. The CDR3 DNA is TGTGCCAGCAGCCTTCGCTCCCTCCCGACCGGGGATACGCAGTATTTT.

This chain connects TRBV15 to TRBJ2-1, with TRBD2 identical over 10 bases. With V trimmed by 6 bases and J by 9 bases, 8 bases remained unmatched. Per the germline V gene, CDR1 is LNHNV and CDR2 is YYDKDF (reference sequence). CDR3 length equals 14 residues. In DNA form, the CDR3 reads TGTGCCACCAGGGGGAGCGGGGGGGCCTTTGAGCAGTTCTTC. It specifies CATRGSGGAFEQFF.

This clone has only a few counts. The chain carries TRBV11-2 and TRBJ1-2; no reliable D call. V dropped 1 base and J dropped 7 bases, with 13 bases sitting between them. CDR1 and CDR2 from the germline V gene are SGHAT and FQNNGV. The CDR3 contains 14 residues. In DNA, the CDR3 is TGTGCCAGCAGCTTAGGTGGTGGGCTTGGTGGCTACACCTTC. It translates to CASSLGGGLGGYTF. Variable domain in full (rest from reference TRBV11-2 and TRBJ1-2): EAGVAQSPRYKIIEKRQSVAFWCNPISGHATLYWYQQILGQGPKLLIQFQNNGVVDDSQLPKDRFSAERLKGVDSTLKIQPAKLEDSAVYLCASSLGGGLGGYTFGSGTRLTVV.

The rearrangement joins TRBV3-1 (or the pseudogene TRBV3-2) to TRBJ1-5, with D perhaps matching TRBD1 (5 bases). Trimming pared 0 bases from V and 6 bases from J, leaving 6 bases between. The CDR3 is 13 residues long. Germline CDR1 reads LGHDT; CDR2 reads YNNKEL (reference sequence). The DNA for the CDR3 is TGTGCCAGCAGCCAAGATCAGGGTCAGCCCCAGCATTTT. Encoded protein: CASSQDQGQPQHF.

The genes are TRBV12-2 and TRBJ1-5; the table's TRBD1 call for D was not verified on the DNA. TRBV12-2 is deemed a pseudogene. This CDR3 has 14 amino acids. CDR3 nucleotides: TGTGCAAGTACAGGGGTAAATAGCAATCAGCCCCAGCATTTT. It yields the protein CASTGVNSNQPQHF.

This chain uses TRBV27 with TRBJ2-7, with D tentatively TRBD2 (6 bases). The ends were cut back, 2 bases at V and 1 base at J, with 9 bases in the middle. Germline-derived CDR1 and CDR2 are MNHEY and SMNVEV (reference sequence). The CDR3 length is 14 residues. The CDR3 reads CASSLVEGSYEQYF. CDR3 bases: TGTGCCAGCAGTTTAGTGGAGGGGTCCTACGAGCAGTACTTC.

The chain employs TRBV27 and TRBJ1-1; D perhaps matches TRBD1 (5 bases). This CDR3 comprises 15 residues. Germline-derived CDR1 and CDR2 are MNHEY and SMNVEV (reference sequence). V was shortened by 1 base and J by 4 bases, with 13 bases between the two germline ends. Here the CDR3 DNA reads TGTGCCAGCAGTTTATTGGAGGGGCAAGGCACTGAAGCTTTCTTT. This translates into CASSLLEGQGTEAFF.

The chain combines TRBV28 with TRBJ2-3; possibly TRBD1 for D (6 bases). From germline, CDR1 is MDHEN and CDR2 SYDVKM. V was shortened by 3 bases and J by 2 bases, with 15 bases between the two germline ends. This CDR3 has 16 residues. The CDR3 reads CASSLGRGLYTDTQYF. The CDR3 nucleotides read TGTGCCAGCAGTTTGGGTAGGGGGTTGTACACAGATACGCAGTATTTT.

This clone was recorded a few times. This chain uses TRBV20-1 with TRBJ2-1, with TRBD2 matching over 14 bases. The CDR3 is 16 residues long. Germline V gene lookup returns CDR1 DFQATT and CDR2 SNEGSKA (reference sequence). Losses at the gene ends were 3 bases for V and 4 bases for J; bases not matched to a gene: 5. In DNA form, the CDR3 reads TGCAGTGCTAGTGGGACTAGCGGGAGTCCTTACAATGAGCAGTTCTTC. This gives the protein CSASGTSGSPYNEQFF.

The V call is TRBV20-1, the J call TRBJ2-7; the D is unclear. Looked up from germline, CDR1 is DFQATT and CDR2 is SNEGSKA (reference sequence). This CDR3 comprises 13 residues. The V gene lost 3 bases and the J gene lost 4 bases, with 13 bases spanning the gap. CDR3 protein: CSASPILTYEQYF. The CDR3 DNA reads TGCAGTGCTAGTCCGATTCTTACTTACGAGCAGTACTTC.

The V and J genes are TRBV4-1 and TRBJ2-7, with D possibly being TRBD2 (6 bases). The CDR3 covers 14 residues. Germline values: CDR1 MGHRA, CDR2 YSYEKL. With 1 base removed from V and 3 bases from J, the gap between germline ends came to 10 bases. CDR3 protein: CASSQGGTGYEQYF. CDR3 coding DNA: TGCGCCAGCAGCCAAGGTGGGACTGGCTACGAGCAGTACTTC.

The chain joins TRBV10-3 to TRBJ1-5; perhaps TRBD1 as D (6 bases). From germline, CDR1 is ENHRY and CDR2 SYGVKD. This CDR3 has 16 amino acids. V lost 6 bases and J lost 5, with 20 bases in between. The CDR3 DNA sequence: TGTGCCATCAGATCCTCGGGGGGCGGTGAGGATCAGCCCCAGCATTTT. Amino acid sequence: CAIRSSGGGEDQPQHF.

The DNA for the CDR3 is TGCGCCAGCAGCCAAGAGGGACAGGGGTCCTACAATGAGCAGTTCTTC. Translating it yields CASSQEGQGSYNEQFF. The chain links TRBV4-3 to TRBJ2-1; 10 bases agree with TRBD1. CDR3 length: 16 amino acids. CDR1 is LGHNA, CDR2 YSLEER, per germline. The trim removed 0 bases at V and 1 base at J, leaving 0 bases unmatched.

The rearrangement joins TRBV19 to TRBJ1-6; 12 positions match TRBD1. The germline V gene encodes CDR1 LNHDA and CDR2 SQIVND (reference sequence). Losses at the gene ends were 5 bases for V and 9 bases for J; bases not matched to a gene: 2. This CDR3 spans 14 amino acids. The CDR3 loop reads CASSGTGGASPLHF. The CDR3 DNA follows: TGTGCCAGTAGTGGGACAGGGGGCGCTTCACCCCTCCACTTT. Filled out from reference TRBV19 and TRBJ1-6, the complete variable domain reads DGGITQSPKYLFRKEGQNVTLSCEQNLNHDAMYWYRQDPGQGLRLIYYSQIVNDFQKGDIAEGYSVSREKKESFPLTVTSAQKNPTAFYLCASSGTGGASPLHFGNGTRLTVT.

The chain uses TRBV2 and TRBJ1-5; possibly TRBD1 for D (6 bases). Germline loops: CDR1 SNHLY, CDR2 FYNNEI. The CDR3 spans 15 residues. Trimming shortened V by 6 bases and J by 6 bases, and 18 bases separated the two germline ends. This CDR3 is CASSDRSGGSQPQHF. In DNA, the CDR3 is TGTGCCAGCAGCGACAGGAGTGGCGGGAGTCAGCCCCAGCATTTT.

V and J are TRBV29-1 and TRBJ1-2; D is unclear. The CDR3 is 11 residues long. Trimming removed 5 bases at V and 1 base at J, with 5 bases between. Germline CDR1 reads SQVTM; CDR2 reads ANQGSEA. CDR3 bases: TGCAGCGTTACAGATAACTATGGCTACACCTTC. As protein: CSVTDNYGYTF. Supplemented by reference TRBV29-1 and TRBJ1-2, the full variable domain reads SAVISQKPSRDICQRGTSLTIQCQVDSQVTMMFWYRQQPGQSLTLIATANQGSEATYESGFVIDKFPISRPNLTFSTLTVSNMSPEDSSIYLCSVTDNYGYTFGSGTRLTVV.

The chain recombines TRBV12-5 with TRBJ2-3; D not resolved. Germline V gene data show CDR1 as LGHNT and CDR2 as FRNRAP. The CDR3 consists of 13 residues. The V end lost 3 bases, the J end lost 2 bases, and 6 bases lay between the germline ends. In DNA, the CDR3 is TGTGCTAGTGGTTTTGTCTTCACAGATACGCAGTATTTT. Protein: CASGFVFTDTQYF.

This clone was picked up one time. As DNA, the CDR3 is TGTGCCAGTAGTGGGACAGGGACCTATAATTCACCCCTCCACTTT. It specifies CASSGTGTYNSPLHF. V is TRBV19 and J is TRBJ1-6; the match to TRBD1 covers 9 bases. V gave up 5 bases and J gave up 2 bases; unmatched junction bases: 1. The CDR3 runs to 15 residues. Germline V CDR1 and CDR2: LNHDA, SQIVND (reference sequence). Drawing the rest from reference TRBV19 and TRBJ1-6, the complete variable domain is DGGITQSPKYLFRKEGQNVTLSCEQNLNHDAMYWYRQDPGQGLRLIYYSQIVNDFQKGDIAEGYSVSREKKESFPLTVTSAQKNPTAFYLCASSGTGTYNSPLHFGNGTRLTVT.

The CDR3 nucleotides are TGTGCCAGCAGTTACCTTTCAGGGCAGACACAAGAGACCCAGTACTTC. Protein sequence: CASSYLSGQTQETQYF. This chain uses TRBV6-5 with TRBJ2-5, with a weak D call TRBD1 (5 bases). The CDR3 covers 16 residues. The V end was cut by 2 bases, the J end by 2 bases, with 15 bases between. Per the germline V gene, CDR1 is MNHEY and CDR2 is SVGAGI.

The CDR3: CASSEGQGYEQYF. CDR3 bases: TGTGCCAGCAGCGAGGGACAGGGATACGAGCAGTACTTC. The chain combines TRBV9 with TRBJ2-7; 9 nucleotides match TRBD1. V was pared by 3 bases and J by 4 bases, with 2 bases of the junction left unmatched. Looked up from germline, CDR1 is SGDLS and CDR2 is YYNGEE. The CDR3 is made up of 13 amino acids.

This chain uses TRBV29-1 with TRBJ1-5; 9 bases map to TRBD1. Looked up from germline, CDR1 is SQVTM and CDR2 is ANQGSEA. CDR3 length: 13 residues. V lost 7 bases and J lost 6; bases outside the gene matches: 7. Here the CDR3 DNA reads TGCAGCGCTACAGGGGGCGCGGGTCAGCCCCAGCATTTT. Translated: CSATGGAGQPQHF.

The chain joins TRBV7-3 to TRBJ2-3, with a tentative D call TRBD2 (5 bases). In germline, CDR1 is SGHTA, CDR2 FQGTGA. Between the trimmed V and J ends, which lost 1 base and 0 bases, there was a span of 8 bases. The CDR3 loop spans 15 amino acids. The CDR3 spells CASSLSLASTDTQYF. The CDR3 DNA sequence: TGTGCCAGCAGCTTAAGTCTAGCCAGCACAGATACGCAGTATTTT.

The chain is built from TRBV28 and TRBJ1-1, with D perhaps matching TRBD1 (5 bases). Trimming pared 3 bases from V and 5 bases from J, leaving 16 bases between. Germline assignment: CDR1 MDHEN and CDR2 SYDVKM. The CDR3 covers 15 residues. The CDR3 DNA reads as TGTGCCAGCAGTTTGTGGTCAACGGGGGGGACTGAAGCTTTCTTT. Its translation: CASSLWSTGGTEAFF.

The chain joins TRBV10-3 to TRBJ2-5; weak D call: TRBD2 (6 bases). Trimming took 2 bases from V and 2 from J, leaving 9 bases between them. This CDR3 is built from 14 residues. CDR1 ENHRY and CDR2 SYGVKD come from the germline V gene. The CDR3 here is CAISEGTSQETQYF. CDR3 sequence (DNA): TGTGCCATCAGTGAGGGGACTTCGCAAGAGACCCAGTACTTC.

The rearrangement links TRBV5-4 to TRBJ2-1; possible D gene TRBD2, 6 bases. Germline V gene data show CDR1 as SGHNT and CDR2 as YYREEE (reference sequence). V lost 5 bases and J lost 6, with 12 bases in between. The CDR3 spans 13 residues. For the CDR3, the DNA is TGTGCCAGCAGGGGGGGAGGTTTCAATGAGCAGTTCTTC. It is translated as CASRGGGFNEQFF.

The chain couples TRBV5-6 to TRBJ1-3; D is uncertain. With 4 bases removed from V and 0 bases from J, the gap between germline ends came to 11 bases. Germline V gene data show CDR1 as SGHDT and CDR2 as YYEEEE. This CDR3 contains 15 residues. The CDR3, as DNA: TGTGCCAGCAGCCTCTACCGAGTCTCTGGAAACACCATATATTTT. It codes for CASSLYRVSGNTIYF. The full variable domain, with the rest looked up from reference TRBV5-6 and TRBJ1-3, is DAGVTQSPTHLIKTRGQQVTLRCSPKSGHDTVSWYQQALGQGPQFIFQYYEEEERQRGNFPDRFSGHQFPNYSSELNVNALLLGDSALYLCASSLYRVSGNTIYFGEGSWLTVV.